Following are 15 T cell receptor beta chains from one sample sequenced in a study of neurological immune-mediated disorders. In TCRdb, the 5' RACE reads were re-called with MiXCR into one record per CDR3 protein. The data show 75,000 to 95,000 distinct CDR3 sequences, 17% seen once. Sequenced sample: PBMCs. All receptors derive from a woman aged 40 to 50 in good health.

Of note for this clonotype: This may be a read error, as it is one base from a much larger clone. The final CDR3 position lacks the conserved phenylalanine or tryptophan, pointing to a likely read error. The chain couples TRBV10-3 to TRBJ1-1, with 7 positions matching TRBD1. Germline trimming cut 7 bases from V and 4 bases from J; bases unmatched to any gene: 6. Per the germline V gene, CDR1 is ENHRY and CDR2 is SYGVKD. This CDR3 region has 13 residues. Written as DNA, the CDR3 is TGTGCCATCACCTCGGGACAGTTCACTGAAGCTTTCTCT. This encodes CAITSGQFTEAFS.

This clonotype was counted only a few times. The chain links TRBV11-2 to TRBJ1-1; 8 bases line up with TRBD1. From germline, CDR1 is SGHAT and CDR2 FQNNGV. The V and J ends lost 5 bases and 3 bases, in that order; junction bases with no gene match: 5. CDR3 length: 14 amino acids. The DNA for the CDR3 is TGTGCCAGCAGCGGGGGGACAGGTTACACTGAAGCTTTCTTT. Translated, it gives CASSGGTGYTEAFF.

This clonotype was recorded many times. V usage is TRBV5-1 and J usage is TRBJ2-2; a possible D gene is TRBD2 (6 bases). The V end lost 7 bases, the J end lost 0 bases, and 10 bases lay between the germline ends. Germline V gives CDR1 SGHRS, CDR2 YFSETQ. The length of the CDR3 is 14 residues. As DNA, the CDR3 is TGCGCCAGCCGCGGGACGGCGAACACCGGGGAGCTGTTTTTT. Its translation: CASRGTANTGELFF. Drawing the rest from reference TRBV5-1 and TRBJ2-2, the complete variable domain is KAGVTQTPRYLIKTRGQQVTLSCSPISGHRSVSWYQQTPGQGLQFLFEYFSETQRNKGNFPGRFSGRQFSNSRSEMNVSTLELGDSALYLCASRGTANTGELFFGEGSRLTVL.

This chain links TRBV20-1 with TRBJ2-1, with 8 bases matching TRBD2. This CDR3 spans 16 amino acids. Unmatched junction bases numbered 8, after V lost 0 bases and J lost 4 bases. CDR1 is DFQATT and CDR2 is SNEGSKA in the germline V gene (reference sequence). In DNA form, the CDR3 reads TGCAGTGCTAGAGATCTCGACGGGGGGGCTTACAATGAGCAGTTCTTC. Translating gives CSARDLDGGAYNEQFF.

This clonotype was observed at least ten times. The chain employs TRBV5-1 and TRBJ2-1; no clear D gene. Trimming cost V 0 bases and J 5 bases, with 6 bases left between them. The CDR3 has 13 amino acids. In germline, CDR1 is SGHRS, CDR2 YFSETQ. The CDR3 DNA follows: TGCGCCAGCAGCTTGGACAGTAACAATGAGCAGTTCTTC. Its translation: CASSLDSNNEQFF.

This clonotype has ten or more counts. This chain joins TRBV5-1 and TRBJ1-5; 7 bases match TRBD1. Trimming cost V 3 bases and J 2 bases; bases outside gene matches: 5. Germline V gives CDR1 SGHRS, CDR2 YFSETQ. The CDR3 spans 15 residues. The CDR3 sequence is CASSWSGTGNQPQHF. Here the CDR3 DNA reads TGCGCCAGCAGCTGGAGTGGGACAGGCAATCAGCCCCAGCATTTT. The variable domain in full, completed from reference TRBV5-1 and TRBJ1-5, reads KAGVTQTPRYLIKTRGQQVTLSCSPISGHRSVSWYQQTPGQGLQFLFEYFSETQRNKGNFPGRFSGRQFSNSRSEMNVSTLELGDSALYLCASSWSGTGNQPQHFGDGTRLSIL.

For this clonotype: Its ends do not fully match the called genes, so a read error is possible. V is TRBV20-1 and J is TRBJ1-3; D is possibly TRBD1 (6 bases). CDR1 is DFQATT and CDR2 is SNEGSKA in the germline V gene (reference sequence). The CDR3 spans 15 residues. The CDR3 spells CSTRGTTATRNTIYF. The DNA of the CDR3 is TGCAGTACTAGAGGGACAACCGCGACCAGAAACACCATATATTTT.

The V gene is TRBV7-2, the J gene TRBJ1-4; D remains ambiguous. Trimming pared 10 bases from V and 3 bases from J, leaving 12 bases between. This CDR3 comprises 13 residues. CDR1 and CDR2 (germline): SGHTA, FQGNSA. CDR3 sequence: CATCRAANEKLFF. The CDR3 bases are TGTGCCACCTGCCGGGCGGCTAATGAAAAACTGTTTTTT.

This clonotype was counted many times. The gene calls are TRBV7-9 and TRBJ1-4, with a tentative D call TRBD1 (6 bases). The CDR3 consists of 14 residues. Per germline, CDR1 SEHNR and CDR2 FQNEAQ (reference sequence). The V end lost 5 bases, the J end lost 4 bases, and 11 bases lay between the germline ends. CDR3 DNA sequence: TGTGCCAGCAGCCCCGGGACATATAATGAAAAACTGTTTTTT. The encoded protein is CASSPGTYNEKLFF.

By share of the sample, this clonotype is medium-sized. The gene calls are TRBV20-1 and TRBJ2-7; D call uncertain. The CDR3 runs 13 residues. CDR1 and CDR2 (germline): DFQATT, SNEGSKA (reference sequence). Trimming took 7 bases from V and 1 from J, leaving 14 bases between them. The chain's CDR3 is CSVLTAESYEQYF. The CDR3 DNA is TGCAGTGTCCTTACAGCAGAATCCTACGAGCAGTACTTC.

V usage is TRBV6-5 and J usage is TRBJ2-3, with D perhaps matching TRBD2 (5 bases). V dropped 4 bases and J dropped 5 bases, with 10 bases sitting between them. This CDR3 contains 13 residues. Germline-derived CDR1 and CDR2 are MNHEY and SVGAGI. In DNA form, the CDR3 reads TGTGCCAGCAGTTGGCTAGGAGGAGATACGCAGTATTTT. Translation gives CASSWLGGDTQYF.

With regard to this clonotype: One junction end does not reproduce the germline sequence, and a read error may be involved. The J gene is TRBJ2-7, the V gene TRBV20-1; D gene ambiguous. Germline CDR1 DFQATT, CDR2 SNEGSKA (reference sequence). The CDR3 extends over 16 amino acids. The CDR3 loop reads CSDSPLTGRKTYEKYF. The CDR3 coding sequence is TGCAGTGATAGCCCCTTGACTGGACGGAAAACCTACGAGAAGTACTTC.

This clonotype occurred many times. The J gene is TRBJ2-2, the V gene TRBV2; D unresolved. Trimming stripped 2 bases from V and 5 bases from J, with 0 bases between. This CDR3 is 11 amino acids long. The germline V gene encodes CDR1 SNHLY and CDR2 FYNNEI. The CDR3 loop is CASSETGELFF. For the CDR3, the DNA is TGTGCCAGCAGTGAAACCGGGGAGCTGTTTTTT.

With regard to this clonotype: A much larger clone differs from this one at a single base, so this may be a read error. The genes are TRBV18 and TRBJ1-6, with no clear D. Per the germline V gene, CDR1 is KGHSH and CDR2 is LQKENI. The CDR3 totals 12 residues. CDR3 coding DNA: TGTGCCAGCTCACTTCCCAATTCACACCTCCACTTT. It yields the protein CASSLPNSHLHF.

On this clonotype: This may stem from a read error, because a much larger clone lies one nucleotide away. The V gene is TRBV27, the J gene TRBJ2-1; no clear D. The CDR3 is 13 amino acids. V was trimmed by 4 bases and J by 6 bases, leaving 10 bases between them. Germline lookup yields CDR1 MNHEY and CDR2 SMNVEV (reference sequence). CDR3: CASSYSQTNEQFF. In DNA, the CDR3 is TGTGCCAGCAGTTACTCACAGACCAATGAGCAGTTCTTC.